The 4 T cell receptor beta chains given below trace back to one sample, sequenced in a study of ipilimumab plus nivolumab after autologous stem cell transplantation. Only in-frame clones appear in the TCRdb table, and some are missing; sequencing was by immunoSEQ multiplex PCR. The sample consists of fewer than 20,000 clones, about 86% of them appearing once. The sequences come from PBMCs, collected in a trial of ipilimumab plus nivolumab as post-transplant consolidation. These receptors all come from a male donor with diffuse large B-cell lymphoma.

As DNA, the CDR3 is TGTGCCAGCAGCTTGGGTTTAAGGGGAGACTATGGCTACACCTTC. This gives the protein CASSLGLRGDYGYTF. The rearrangement uses TRBV5-4 and TRBJ1-2; the D gene is possibly TRBD1 (5 bases). The CDR3 is made up of 15 amino acids. V was pared by 0 bases and J by 3 bases, with 12 bases between. CDR1 is SGHNT and CDR2 is YYREEE in the germline V gene (reference sequence).

V is TRBV28 and J is TRBJ1-5; perhaps TRBD1 as D (6 bases). The CDR3 is 13 residues long. V lost 7 bases and J 5 bases, leaving 12 bases between the germline ends. Germline-derived CDR1 and CDR2 are MDHEN and SYDVKM. CDR3 region: CASTQGGDQPQHF. CDR3 coding DNA: TGTGCCAGCACCCAAGGGGGGGATCAGCCCCAGCATTTT.

The sample holds one count of this clone. The chain employs TRBV7-9 and TRBJ1-1; D is unresolved. The CDR3 has 12 residues. The V end was cut by 1 base, the J end by 14 bases, with 14 bases between. Per the germline V gene, CDR1 is SEHNR and CDR2 is FQNEAQ (reference sequence). The CDR3 DNA sequence: TGTGCCAGCAGCTTAGATGACGGAGTGTGGTTCTTT. Protein product: CASSLDDGVWFF.

The chain couples TRBV9 to TRBJ1-2; TRBD1 matches at 9 bases. The length of the CDR3 is 15 residues. The V gene end was trimmed by 0 bases and the J gene end by 6 bases; junction bases not matched to a gene: 6. Germline CDR1 SGDLS, CDR2 YYNGEE. CDR3 residues: CASSVGLWTGDGYTF. As DNA, the CDR3 is TGTGCCAGCAGCGTAGGGCTCTGGACAGGGGATGGCTACACCTTC.